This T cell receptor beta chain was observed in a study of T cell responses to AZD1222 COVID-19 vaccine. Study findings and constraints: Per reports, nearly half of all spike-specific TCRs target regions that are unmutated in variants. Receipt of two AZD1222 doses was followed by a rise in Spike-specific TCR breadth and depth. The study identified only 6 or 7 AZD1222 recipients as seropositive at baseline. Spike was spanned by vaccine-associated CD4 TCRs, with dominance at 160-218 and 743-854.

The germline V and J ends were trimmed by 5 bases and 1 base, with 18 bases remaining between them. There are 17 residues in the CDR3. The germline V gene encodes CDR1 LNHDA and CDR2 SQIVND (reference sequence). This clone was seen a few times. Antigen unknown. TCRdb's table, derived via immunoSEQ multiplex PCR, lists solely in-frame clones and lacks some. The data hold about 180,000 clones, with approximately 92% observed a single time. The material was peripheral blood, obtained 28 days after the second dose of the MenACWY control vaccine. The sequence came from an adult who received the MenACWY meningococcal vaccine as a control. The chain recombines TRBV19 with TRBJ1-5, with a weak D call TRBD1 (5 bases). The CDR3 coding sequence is TGTGCCAGTAGTCCCCCGAGGGGCAGATCAAGCAATCAGCCCCAGCATTTT. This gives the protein CASSPPRGRSSNQPQHF.